These 24 T cell receptor beta chains came from one sample sequenced in a study of blood T cell repertoires in COVID-19 (TCRdb year 2020). The receptor library was made with the immunoSEQ multiplex PCR assay. TCRdb carries this immuneACCESS record with in-frame sequences only. Its versions omit some clonotypes, under half of them owing to an unresolved V gene in the studies checked, with the rest unexplained. Present in this sample are roughly 70,000 clones, about 73% of which were seen just once. Together, the top ten hold around 21% of the sample. The sample taken for sequencing was peripheral blood. Receptor source: a man aged 55 to 70 with acute or convalescent COVID-19.

The CDR3: CASSRTGWGQPQHF. CDR3 in DNA: TGTGCCAGCTCACGGACAGGGTGGGGGCAGCCCCAGCATTTT. This chain links TRBV18 with TRBJ1-5, with 8 bases fitting TRBD1. This CDR3 has 14 amino acids. Losses at the gene ends were 4 bases for V and 7 bases for J; bases not matched to a gene: 6. CDR1 is KGHSH, CDR2 LQKENI, per germline.

The chain links TRBV6-5 to TRBJ1-1; D may be TRBD1 (5 bases). V was shortened by 7 bases and J by 1 base, with 13 bases between the two germline ends. CDR3 length: 14 residues. Germline loops: CDR1 MNHEY, CDR2 SVGAGI. The CDR3 loop is CASKKGSTNTEAFF. In nucleotides, the CDR3 is TGTGCCAGCAAAAAGGGGTCAACGAACACTGAAGCTTTCTTT.

J is TRBJ2-7 and V is TRBV3-1 (or the pseudogene TRBV3-2); D is perhaps TRBD2 (6 bases). Trimming cost V 5 bases and J 2 bases, with 19 bases left between them. Germline V gene sequence: CDR1 LGHDT, CDR2 YNNKEL (reference sequence). There are 16 residues in the CDR3. The CDR3 protein is CASSSNRLGGTYEQYF. CDR3 coding DNA: TGTGCCAGCAGCTCGAATCGTCTGGGGGGTACCTACGAGCAGTACTTC.

The J gene is TRBJ2-1, the V gene TRBV7-8, with TRBD2 matching 8 bases. Germline CDR1 and CDR2: SGHVS and FQNEAQ. Unmatched junction bases numbered 6, after V lost 0 bases and J lost 8 bases. The CDR3 runs 15 residues. CDR3 residues: CASSLASGSPHEQFF. CDR3 sequence (DNA): TGTGCCAGCAGCTTAGCCAGCGGGAGTCCCCATGAGCAGTTCTTC.

The chain joins TRBV7-2 to TRBJ2-5, with D hard to call. The V end lost 4 bases, the J end lost 5 bases, and 11 bases lay between the germline ends. Germline V gives CDR1 SGHTA, CDR2 FQGNSA. CDR3 size: 13 residues. CDR3 loop: CASSSLSRETQYF. DNA for the CDR3: TGTGCCAGCAGCTCCTTGTCCCGTGAGACCCAGTACTTC.

The gene calls are TRBV7-3 and TRBJ2-5, with 9 bases fitting TRBD2. The germline gives CDR1 SGHTA, CDR2 FQGTGA. The CDR3 extends over 18 amino acids. Trimming took 1 base from V and 5 from J; bases not matched to a gene: 14. Here the CDR3 reads CASSLKASAGLAMETQYF. The CDR3 DNA reads TGTGCCAGCAGCTTAAAGGCGAGTGCGGGACTAGCAATGGAGACCCAGTACTTC.

The rearrangement joins TRBV11-2 to TRBJ2-2; 9 nucleotides agree with TRBD2. The CDR3 loop spans 17 amino acids. Per germline, CDR1 SGHAT and CDR2 FQNNGV. V shed 0 bases, J shed 4 bases, and the junction held 6 bases outside the gene matches. The chain's CDR3 is CASSLDLDSGSTGELFF. CDR3 bases: TGTGCCAGCAGCTTAGATCTGGATAGCGGGAGCACCGGGGAGCTGTTTTTT.

V usage is TRBV9 and J usage is TRBJ2-7; 8 bases line up with TRBD2. The V gene end was trimmed by 0 bases and the J gene end by 2 bases; junction bases not matched to a gene: 4. This CDR3 spans 15 amino acids. CDR1 is SGDLS, CDR2 YYNGEE, per germline. This chain's CDR3 is CASSVATSETYEQYF. For the CDR3, the DNA is TGTGCCAGCAGCGTAGCGACTAGCGAGACCTACGAGCAGTACTTC.

This chain links TRBV19 with TRBJ2-7; TRBD1 agrees at 8 bases. Germline V gene sequence: CDR1 LNHDA, CDR2 SQIVND (reference sequence). The CDR3 spans 14 residues. The trim removed 6 bases at V and 2 bases at J, leaving 6 bases unmatched. DNA of the CDR3: TGTGCCAGTAGGGAAACAGGGGGAACCTACGAGCAGTACTTC. It specifies CASRETGGTYEQYF.

The CDR3 spells CATDRGHQPQHF. Here the CDR3 DNA reads TGTGCCACCGACAGGGGTCATCAGCCCCAGCATTTT. V gene TRBV19 combines with J gene TRBJ1-5; 8 bases match TRBD1. V lost 10 bases, J lost 5 bases, and 4 bases stayed unmatched. Germline CDR1 LNHDA, CDR2 SQIVND (reference sequence). The CDR3 extends over 12 amino acids.

A few counts support this clone. The chain couples TRBV19 to TRBJ2-3, with D possibly being TRBD2 (6 bases). CDR3 size: 15 residues. Looked up from germline, CDR1 is LNHDA and CDR2 is SQIVND (reference sequence). The germline V and J ends were trimmed by 5 bases and 5 bases, with 17 bases remaining between them. CDR3 protein: CASSPSRERGDTQYF. CDR3 coding DNA: TGTGCCAGTAGTCCCTCTCGGGAGAGGGGAGATACGCAGTATTTT.

The chain uses TRBV20-1 and TRBJ2-7; unclear D gene. The germline CDR1 and CDR2 sequences are DFQATT and SNEGSKA (reference sequence). The CDR3 has 11 residues. Trimming cost V 0 bases and J 7 bases, with 7 bases left between them. CDR3 nucleotide sequence: TGCAGTGCTAGAGATCAGAGGGAGCAGTACTTC. Translated, it gives CSARDQREQYF.

The count of this clone is one. The chain couples TRBV10-3 to TRBJ1-1, with TRBD1 identical over 11 bases. Germline-derived CDR1 and CDR2 are ENHRY and SYGVKD. Unmatched junction bases numbered 3, after V lost 8 bases and J lost 4 bases. The CDR3 has 13 amino acids. DNA of the CDR3: TGTGCCATCGGGGGGACAGGGGGCACTGAAGCTTTCTTT. This codes for CAIGGTGGTEAFF.

This clone was observed once. This chain uses TRBV30 with TRBJ2-1; 7 bases are a match to TRBD2. The CDR3 contains 14 residues. The V gene end was trimmed by 2 bases and the J gene end by 5 bases; junction bases not matched to a gene: 6. Looked up from germline, CDR1 is GTSNPN and CDR2 is SVGIG (reference sequence). This CDR3 is CAWSTGGTNNEQFF. The CDR3 coding sequence is TGTGCCTGGAGTACGGGAGGTACAAACAATGAGCAGTTCTTC.

This chain connects TRBV19 to TRBJ1-5; D gene uncertain. Germline assignment: CDR1 LNHDA and CDR2 SQIVND (reference sequence). This CDR3 is built from 14 residues. The V end was cut by 2 bases, the J end by 6 bases, with 11 bases between. CDR3 loop: CASSISYSLQPQHF. The CDR3 DNA reads as TGTGCCAGTAGTATATCGTACAGTCTTCAGCCCCAGCATTTT.

In this sample, this clone turned up many times. The chain links TRBV2 to TRBJ2-1; 11 bases fit TRBD2. Trimming took 4 bases from V and 8 from J; bases not matched to a gene: 10. CDR1 is SNHLY, CDR2 FYNNEI, per germline. The length of the CDR3 is 16 residues. In DNA, the CDR3 is TGTGCCAGCAGTGGCCTAGCGGGAGGAAGAATCGATGAGCAGTTCTTC. Amino acids: CASSGLAGGRIDEQFF.

V usage is TRBV9 and J usage is TRBJ2-2, with 14 bases aligning to TRBD2. With V trimmed by 5 bases and J by 9 bases, 6 bases remained unmatched. CDR3 length: 15 residues. Germline-derived CDR1 and CDR2 are SGDLS and YYNGEE. CDR3 sequence: CASRPGLAGARELFF. CDR3 in DNA: TGTGCCAGCAGGCCGGGACTAGCGGGAGCTAGGGAGCTGTTTTTT. The entire variable domain, with the rest obtained from reference TRBV9 and TRBJ2-2, is as follows: DSGVTQTPKHLITATGQRVTLRCSPRSGDLSVYWYQQSLDQGLQFLIQYYNGEERAKGNILERFSAQQFPDLHSELNLSSLELGDSALYFCASRPGLAGARELFFGEGSRLTVL.

This rearrangement joins TRBV7-3 to TRBJ2-1; maybe TRBD2 (6 bases). The V end lost 6 bases, the J end lost 9 bases, and 21 bases lay between the germline ends. Germline assignment: CDR1 SGHTA and CDR2 FQGTGA. This CDR3 is built from 15 residues. In nucleotides, the CDR3 is TGTGCCAGCAGTCAAAGGGACTCACATACAGCTGAGCAGTTCTTC. It specifies CASSQRDSHTAEQFF. Supplemented by reference TRBV7-3 and TRBJ2-1, the full variable domain reads GAGVSQTPSNKVTEKGKYVELRCDPISGHTALYWYRQSLGQGPEFLIYFQGTGAADDSGLPNDRFFAVRPEGSVSTLKIQRTERGDSAVYLCASSQRDSHTAEQFFGPGTRLTVL.

The genes are TRBV3-1 (or the pseudogene TRBV3-2) and TRBJ2-1, with D possibly TRBD2 on 6 matching bases. Trimming removed 1 base at V and 5 bases at J, with 15 bases between. Per the germline V gene, CDR1 is LGHDT and CDR2 is YNNKEL (reference sequence). CDR3 length: 16 amino acids. The CDR3 loop reads CASSQAGGVVDNEQFF. The CDR3, as DNA: TGTGCCAGCAGCCAAGCCGGAGGGGTTGTCGACAATGAGCAGTTCTTC.

The gene calls are TRBV11-2 and TRBJ2-1, with unresolved D. The CDR3 has 15 amino acids. Trimming shortened V by 4 bases and J by 10 bases, and 20 bases separated the two germline ends. Germline values: CDR1 SGHAT, CDR2 FQNNGV. CDR3 sequence (DNA): TGTGCCAGCAGCTCCCTCCTTGGCAGGAATTACGAGCAGTTCTTC. Translated: CASSSLLGRNYEQFF.

V and J are TRBV7-3 and TRBJ2-5, with 9 nucleotides matching TRBD1. Germline V lookup: CDR1 SGHTA, CDR2 FQGTGA. This CDR3 spans 16 amino acids. The junction had 12 bases not matched to a gene; V was cut back by 5 bases and J by 5 bases. CDR3 DNA sequence: TGTGCCAGCAGCCCGACGGACAGGGGAGGCGGGGAGACCCAGTACTTC. Amino acid sequence: CASSPTDRGGGETQYF.

The V and J genes are TRBV6-5 and TRBJ1-1; 7 bases match TRBD1. V lost 6 bases and J lost 1; bases outside the gene matches: 8. In germline, CDR1 is MNHEY, CDR2 SVGAGI. The CDR3 runs 15 residues. In nucleotides, the CDR3 is TGTGCCAGCAGCGATCCCGGGACAGAGAACACTGAAGCTTTCTTT. Translated: CASSDPGTENTEAFF.

The chain has TRBV5-8 and TRBJ1-2; 7 nucleotides match TRBD1. Germline CDR1 is SGHTS and CDR2 is YDEGEE. V shed 5 bases, J shed 3 bases, and the junction held 10 bases outside the gene matches. The CDR3 consists of 15 residues. The CDR3 nucleotides read TGTGCCAGCAGTTCGCAGACAGGGCTGTACTATGGCTACACCTTC. This gives the protein CASSSQTGLYYGYTF.

The genes are TRBV7-9 and TRBJ2-4; D is possibly TRBD2 (6 bases). Trimming pared 2 bases from V and 1 base from J, leaving 9 bases between. Looked up from germline, CDR1 is SEHNR and CDR2 is FQNEAQ (reference sequence). The CDR3 consists of 15 residues. The CDR3 nucleotides are TGTGCCAGCAGCTTATCTGGGGGGGCCAAAAACATTCAGTACTTC. Translation gives CASSLSGGAKNIQYF.